The 17 T cell receptor beta chains given below trace back to one sample, sequenced in a study of blood T cell repertoires in COVID-19. Method: immunoSEQ multiplex PCR; TCRdb's copy keeps in-frame clones and lacks some. The repertoire consists of 130,000 to 150,000 clones, with almost 90% occurring once and the leading ten covering about 10%. Sequenced: peripheral blood. Every receptor here comes from a man aged 45-65 years with active or convalescent COVID-19.

V gene TRBV4-1 combines with J gene TRBJ1-2; the match to TRBD1 covers 7 bases. The CDR3 runs 17 residues. With V trimmed by 4 bases and J by 8 bases, 19 bases remained unmatched. Germline V gives CDR1 MGHRA, CDR2 YSYEKL. CDR3 loop: CASSRIGHYRGGGGYTF. The CDR3 DNA follows: TGCGCCAGCAGCCGGATAGGGCATTACAGGGGAGGCGGCGGCTACACCTTC.

The chain links TRBV19 to TRBJ2-1; 13 bases are shared with TRBD2. Germline values: CDR1 LNHDA, CDR2 SQIVND (reference sequence). V lost 8 bases, J lost 8 bases, and 3 bases stayed unmatched. This CDR3 contains 13 residues. The CDR3 bases are TGTGCCAGTCGGACTAGCGGGAGCTATGAGCAGTTCTTC. Translating gives CASRTSGSYEQFF.

This chain links TRBV7-2 with TRBJ2-4; maybe TRBD2 (5 bases). Germline V gene lookup returns CDR1 SGHTA and CDR2 FQGNSA. The CDR3 totals 16 residues. The V gene lost 6 bases and the J gene lost 7 bases, with 22 bases spanning the gap. The CDR3 region has the DNA TGTGCCAGCAGTCCTTCGGGAAACTTACTTGGGAACATTCAGTACTTC. This gives the protein CASSPSGNLLGNIQYF.

The V gene is TRBV28, the J gene TRBJ2-7; TRBD1 aligns across 8 bases. The germline V gene encodes CDR1 MDHEN and CDR2 SYDVKM. The CDR3 covers 16 residues. The V segment lost 4 bases and the J segment 3 bases; nucleotides outside the gene matches: 11. The CDR3 loop is CASSSARQGNIYEQYF. Here the CDR3 DNA reads TGTGCCAGCAGTTCCGCCCGACAGGGGAATATCTACGAGCAGTACTTC.

J is TRBJ2-5 and V is TRBV20-1; the D is unclear. This CDR3 is 10 amino acids long. Germline V gene sequence: CDR1 DFQATT, CDR2 SNEGSKA (reference sequence). V lost 7 bases to trimming and J lost 3 bases, with 6 bases between them. CDR3 nucleotides: TGCAGTGTCGGAGAAGAGACCCAGTACTTC. This gives the protein CSVGEETQYF.

The chain uses TRBV15 and TRBJ2-1; TRBD1 is a possible D gene (5 bases). Germline V gives CDR1 LNHNV, CDR2 YYDKDF (reference sequence). V lost 3 bases and J 7 bases, leaving 13 bases between the germline ends. The CDR3 has 14 amino acids. CDR3 DNA: TGTGCCACCAGCAGCCGGTCCAGGGAAAATGAGCAGTTCTTC. Protein sequence: CATSSRSRENEQFF.

The genes are TRBV5-5 and TRBJ1-6; TRBD1 agrees at 10 bases. The CDR3 extends over 15 amino acids. Looked up from germline, CDR1 is SGHKS and CDR2 is YYEKEE (reference sequence). V shed 4 bases, J shed 5 bases, and the junction held 3 bases outside the gene matches. The CDR3 region has the DNA TGTGCCAGCAGCAGGGGACAGGGGAATAATTCACCCCTCCACTTT. It codes for CASSRGQGNNSPLHF.

The chain has TRBV9 and TRBJ1-2, with D hard to call. The V gene lost 4 bases and the J gene lost 2 bases, with 15 bases spanning the gap. The CDR3 length is 15 residues. Germline CDR1 SGDLS, CDR2 YYNGEE. The CDR3 region has the DNA TGTGCCAGCAGCCCATACGGCGGGGTGAACTATGGCTACACCTTC. Protein product: CASSPYGGVNYGYTF. Full variable domain (remainder filled in from reference TRBV9 and TRBJ1-2): DSGVTQTPKHLITATGQRVTLRCSPRSGDLSVYWYQQSLDQGLQFLIQYYNGEERAKGNILERFSAQQFPDLHSELNLSSLELGDSALYFCASSPYGGVNYGYTFGSGTRLTVV.

This chain joins TRBV19 and TRBJ1-3, with no clear D. Trimming took off 5 bases at V and 0 bases at J, with 5 bases between the two ends. This CDR3 has 13 amino acids. The V gene's germline CDR1 is LNHDA and CDR2 SQIVND (reference sequence). The CDR3 DNA reads TGTGCCAGTAGTTCCAACTCTGGAAACACCATATATTTT. Its translation: CASSSNSGNTIYF.

The V and J genes are TRBV3-1 (or the pseudogene TRBV3-2) and TRBJ2-7; no clear D. The CDR3 is 12 amino acids. Looked up from germline, CDR1 is LGHDT and CDR2 is YNNKEL (reference sequence). Trimming shortened V by 1 base and J by 2 bases, and 3 bases separated the two germline ends. The CDR3 loop reads CASSQAAYEQYF. As DNA, the CDR3 is TGTGCCAGCAGCCAAGCTGCCTACGAGCAGTACTTC.

The chain has TRBV7-2 and TRBJ1-5; D remains ambiguous. The germline CDR1 and CDR2 sequences are SGHTA and FQGNSA. The V end was cut by 1 base, the J end by 2 bases, with 9 bases between. This CDR3 is built from 15 residues. The CDR3 DNA follows: TGTGCCAGCAGCTTAGAGGAGGCAGGCAATCAGCCCCAGCATTTT. It codes for CASSLEEAGNQPQHF.

The genes are TRBV7-9 and TRBJ1-2; a possible D gene is TRBD1 (5 bases). Per the germline V gene, CDR1 is SEHNR and CDR2 is FQNEAQ (reference sequence). V dropped 0 bases and J dropped 0 bases, with 11 bases sitting between them. This CDR3 has 16 residues. The CDR3: CASSLAGDFANYGYTF. Written as DNA, the CDR3 is TGTGCCAGCAGCTTAGCGGGGGACTTTGCTAACTATGGCTACACCTTC.

The chain couples TRBV5-4 to TRBJ1-4; possible D gene TRBD1, 5 bases. In germline, CDR1 is SGHNT, CDR2 YYREEE (reference sequence). There are 17 residues in the CDR3. Deletions cut 0 bases from V and 7 bases from J, with 19 bases between. CDR3: CASSLVPGPEAGEKLFF. The CDR3 nucleotides are TGTGCCAGCAGCTTGGTCCCGGGGCCTGAAGCGGGTGAAAAACTGTTTTTT.

The J gene is TRBJ1-2, the V gene TRBV6-5, with D perhaps matching TRBD1 (6 bases). This CDR3 region has 15 residues. V was shortened by 7 bases and J by 4 bases, with 19 bases between the two germline ends. Germline V CDR1 and CDR2: MNHEY, SVGAGI. This CDR3 is CASTQGQGSGYGYTF. Here the CDR3 DNA reads TGTGCCAGCACCCAGGGGCAGGGTTCAGGCTATGGCTACACCTTC.

The chain is built from TRBV7-2 and TRBJ2-3; maybe TRBD2 (6 bases). CDR3 length equals 16 residues. Trimming shortened V by 5 bases and J by 7 bases, and 22 bases separated the two germline ends. Per the germline V gene, CDR1 is SGHTA and CDR2 is FQGNSA. The CDR3 coding sequence is TGTGCCAGCAGCCCAATGTCCGGGACTGGTCCCTATACGCAGTATTTT. It specifies CASSPMSGTGPYTQYF.

The gene calls are TRBV11-3 and TRBJ2-5, with D maybe TRBD1 (5 bases). Per germline, CDR1 SGHNT and CDR2 YENEEA. Deletions cut 2 bases from V and 5 bases from J, with 12 bases between. This CDR3 contains 14 residues. In DNA, the CDR3 is TGTGCCAGCAGCTTAAGGGGTCAAAAGGAGACCCAGTACTTC. This codes for CASSLRGQKETQYF.

The chain combines TRBV19 with TRBJ1-6, with D possibly TRBD1 on 6 matching bases. V lost 4 bases and J 9 bases, leaving 19 bases between the germline ends. Germline-derived CDR1 and CDR2 are LNHDA and SQIVND (reference sequence). CDR3 length equals 16 residues. CDR3 DNA: TGTGCCAGTAGTAAACAGGGTTCGGTTCCAGGTTCACCCCTCCACTTT. Its translation is CASSKQGSVPGSPLHF.